These T cell receptor beta chains were read from a single sample in a study of sequential checkpoint blockade in melanoma. Sequencing was performed with immunoSEQ multiplex PCR; in TCRdb, only in-frame clones are kept and a portion is missing. The data show tens of thousands of clones, around 32% seen once. The material was tumor tissue (inferred from file names), obtained from a patient given nivolumab and ipilimumab in sequence. The receptors shown here come from a human donor with melanoma. CDR3s include the opening cysteine and the closing phenylalanine or tryptophan. D genes are given only for firm matches. A row's size may be missing; if present it is once, few, many or a size class.

CDR3 protein	CDR3 DNA	J gene	V gene	clone size	D gene
CASVYSGSTDTQYF	TGTGCCAGCGTCTATAGCGGGAGCACAGATACGCAGTATTTT	TRBJ2-3	TRBV6-8	few	TRBD2
CASSIPGTGSTDTQYF	TGTGCCAGTAGTATCCCTGGGACAGGGAGCACAGATACGCAGTATTTT	TRBJ2-3	TRBV19	NA	TRBD1
CASSPPGVNTGELFF	TGTGCCAGCAGCCCCCCGGGGGTCAACACCGGGGAGCTGTTTTTT	TRBJ2-2	TRBV7-6	NA	NA
CAIAGGATNEKLFF	TGTGCCATCGCCGGAGGGGCAACTAATGAAAAACTGTTTTTT	TRBJ1-4	TRBV6-8	NA	NA
CASSQGVAGQGFLGELFF	TGCGCCAGCAGCCAAGGAGTAGCGGGACAGGGGTTCCTCGGGGAGCTGTTTTTT	TRBJ2-2	TRBV5-1	few	TRBD1
CASSPDRDGYTF	TGTGCCAGCAGCCCGGATCGAGATGGCTACACCTTC	TRBJ1-2	TRBV9	few	NA
CASSLGPFLRRSNQPQHF	TGTGCCAGCAGTTTAGGCCCCTTCTTAAGGAGAAGCAATCAGCCCCAGCATTTT	TRBJ1-5	TRBV28	few	NA
CSVGTGNTEAFF	TGCAGCGTTGGGACAGGGAACACTGAAGCTTTCTTT	TRBJ1-1	TRBV29-1	NA	TRBD1
CAWSVLGLADTGELFF	TGTGCCTGGAGTGTACTGGGACTAGCGGATACCGGGGAGCTGTTTTTT	TRBJ2-2	TRBV30	few	TRBD2
CASSATSGVYNEQFF	TGTGCCAGCAGCGCGACTAGCGGGGTTTACAATGAGCAGTTCTTC	TRBJ2-1	TRBV11-3	NA	TRBD2
CASSLPDRSEQYF	TGTGCCAGCAGCTTACCTGACAGGTCCGAGCAGTACTTC	TRBJ2-7	TRBV7-1	NA	NA
CASSVVDLGGIFF	TGTGCCAGCAGCGTAGTCGACCTCGGAGGGATTTTCTTT	TRBJ1-1	TRBV9	few	NA
CASSLGTDNYGYTF	TGCGCCAGCAGCTTGGGGACAGATAACTATGGCTACACCTTC	TRBJ1-2	TRBV5-1	NA	NA
CASSPNSKTGHTEAFF	TGTGCCAGCTCTCCCAACTCGAAGACAGGGCACACTGAAGCTTTCTTT	TRBJ1-1	TRBV18	once	TRBD1
CASRTPVTSEQFF	TGTGCCAGCCGGACTCCAGTAACCAGTGAGCAGTTCTTC	TRBJ2-1	TRBV6-8	NA	NA
CASSEWSNTGELFF	TGTGCCAGCAGTGAATGGTCGAACACCGGGGAGCTGTTTTTT	TRBJ2-2	TRBV9	NA	NA
CASSRESSGANVLTF	TGTGCCAGCAGCAGGGAGAGCTCTGGGGCCAACGTCCTGACTTTC	TRBJ2-6	TRBV9	NA	NA
CASRGSGGPLGSQYF	TGTGCCAGCAGGGGAAGCGGGGGCCCCCTCGGGTCGCAGTATTTT	TRBJ2-3	TRBV6-8	NA	TRBD2
CASSLGLAGENEQFF	TGCGCCAGCAGCCTAGGACTAGCGGGAGAAAATGAGCAGTTCTTC	TRBJ2-1	TRBV4-1	many	TRBD2
CSVAAGGIYNEQFF	TGCAGCGTTGCGGCGGGAGGTATCTACAATGAGCAGTTCTTC	TRBJ2-1	TRBV29-1	NA	TRBD2
CASSATGSDTGELFF	TGTGCCAGCAGCGCGACAGGGTCGGACACCGGGGAGCTGTTTTTT	TRBJ2-2	TRBV11-3	few	TRBD1
CATSGGTSRSTDTQYF	TGTGCCACCAGCGGGGGGACTAGTCGTAGCACAGATACGCAGTATTTT	TRBJ2-3	TRBV15	NA	TRBD2
CASRSRGQNTEAFF	TGTGCCAGTAGGAGCCGCGGACAGAACACTGAAGCTTTCTTT	TRBJ1-1	TRBV19	NA	NA
CASSLSLGTSGYEQYF	TGTGCCAGCAGCTTAAGTTTGGGGACTAGCGGCTACGAGCAGTACTTC	TRBJ2-7	TRBV11-3	many	TRBD2
CAISESSGSYGYTF	TGTGCCATCAGTGAGTCGTCAGGGTCCTATGGCTACACCTTC	TRBJ1-2	TRBV10-3	few	NA
CATLSGTGNTGELFF	TGTGCCACCCTCTCCGGGACAGGGAACACCGGGGAGCTGTTTTTT	TRBJ2-2	TRBV19	NA	TRBD1
CAWSHPAGQYF	TGTGCCTGGAGTCATCCAGCGGGGCAGTACTTC	TRBJ2-7	TRBV30	NA	NA
CASSEALAGGPYNEQFF	TGTGCCAGCAGTGAAGCGCTAGCGGGAGGGCCCTACAATGAGCAGTTCTTC	TRBJ2-1	TRBV6-1	many	TRBD2
CASSPPGDPDTQYF	TGTGCCAGCAGCCCTCCAGGGGACCCAGATACGCAGTATTTT	TRBJ2-3	TRBV11-3	few	NA
CASSTPGLLQETQYF	TGTGCCAGCAGTACACCGGGACTCCTCCAAGAGACCCAGTACTTC	TRBJ2-5	TRBV28	NA	NA
CASSKPGSMKPAFYGYTF	TGTGCCAGTAGTAAACCGGGGTCAATGAAACCGGCATTCTATGGCTACACCTTC	TRBJ1-2	TRBV19	once	NA
CASRYGGGNEQYF	TGTGCCAGCAGGTATGGAGGGGGTAACGAGCAGTACTTC	TRBJ2-7	TRBV28	once	NA
CASLKSGRAANEKLFF	TGTGCCAGCCTCAAATCGGGAAGGGCGGCTAATGAAAAACTGTTTTTT	TRBJ1-4	TRBV16	NA	NA
CATSEGPGTGRKGDYNEQFF	TGTGCCACCAGCGAAGGTCCCGGGACTGGAAGAAAGGGCGACTACAATGAGCAGTTCTTC	TRBJ2-1	TRBV15	NA	NA
CASSAGLLSYEQYF	TGTGCCAGTAGCGCGGGACTCCTCTCCTACGAGCAGTACTTC	TRBJ2-7	TRBV10-3	few	NA
CASSQGPGNTIYF	TGTGCCAGTAGTCAGGGACCTGGAAACACCATATATTTT	TRBJ1-3	TRBV19	NA	NA
CASSYSQGTDTQYF	TGTGCCAGCAGTTACTCCCAGGGAACAGATACGCAGTATTTT	TRBJ2-3	TRBV6-8	few	NA
CASSLGLGYEQYF	TGTGCCAGCAGCTTAGGACTGGGCTACGAGCAGTACTTC	TRBJ2-7	TRBV13	few	NA
CAISVSQESSYEQYF	TGTGCCATCAGTGTCTCACAGGAGAGCTCCTACGAGCAGTACTTC	TRBJ2-7	TRBV6-8	few	NA
CASSRTVGSFYNEQFF	TGCGCCAGCAGTCGAACCGTGGGCAGCTTCTACAATGAGCAGTTCTTC	TRBJ2-1	TRBV1	NA	NA
CASSIESSQPQHF	TGTGCCAGTAGTATAGAAAGCAGTCAGCCCCAGCATTTT	TRBJ1-5	TRBV19	NA	NA
CASTPSGQGYEQYF	TGTGCCAGCACCCCCTCCGGACAGGGCTACGAGCAGTACTTC	TRBJ2-7	TRBV12-5	many	TRBD1
CSVEDGTAGLYNEQFF	TGCAGCGTTGAAGACGGGACGGCCGGACTCTACAATGAGCAGTTCTTC	TRBJ2-1	TRBV29-1	NA	NA
CASSFLSPGQGVYEQYF	TGCGCCAGCAGCTTTCTATCACCGGGACAGGGAGTCTACGAGCAGTACTTC	TRBJ2-7	TRBV5-1	NA	TRBD1
CASSTRHINMNTEAFF	TGTGCCAGCAGCACAAGACATATAAACATGAACACTGAAGCTTTCTTT	TRBJ1-1	TRBV11-3	many	NA
CASSTLAGVQETQYF	TGTGCCAGTAGTACACTAGCGGGAGTACAAGAGACCCAGTACTTC	TRBJ2-5	TRBV19	NA	TRBD2
CASKSGLGIHEQYF	TGTGCCAGTAAGTCGGGACTAGGTATCCACGAGCAGTACTTC	TRBJ2-7	TRBV19	few	TRBD2
CASSWDRGGTGYTF	TGCGCCAGCAGCTGGGACAGGGGGGGTACTGGCTACACCTTC	TRBJ1-2	TRBV5-1	NA	TRBD1
CASSTATSGRGVTYEQYF	TGTGCCAGCAGCACGGCAACTAGCGGGAGGGGGGTGACCTACGAGCAGTACTTC	TRBJ2-7	TRBV11-3	many	TRBD2
CASSRSGTGGSYGYTF	TGTGCCAGTAGTAGATCAGGGACAGGGGGTTCTTATGGCTACACCTTC	TRBJ1-2	TRBV19	NA	TRBD1
CASGPDRGFKAFF	TGTGCTAGTGGCCCGGACAGGGGCTTCAAAGCTTTCTTT	TRBJ1-1	TRBV12-5	NA	TRBD1
CASSLSTTNTEAFF	TGCGCCAGCAGTTTAAGCACAACGAACACTGAAGCTTTCTTT	TRBJ1-1	TRBV5-1	NA	NA
CASSLRGAVYEQFF	TGTGCCAGCAGTTTACGGGGGGCCGTATATGAGCAGTTCTTC	TRBJ2-1	TRBV28	NA	NA
CASSLEAGGSYNEQFF	TGTGCCAGCAGCTTAGAAGCGGGAGGCTCCTACAATGAGCAGTTCTTC	TRBJ2-1	TRBV11-3	NA	TRBD2
CASSPDRAGGNTIYF	TGTGCCAGCAGCCCGGACAGGGCTGGTGGAAACACCATATATTTT	TRBJ1-3	TRBV11-3	NA	TRBD1